Listed below are T cell receptor beta chains from one sample, sequenced in a study of cytomegalovirus exposure and HLA in healthy donors. Sequencing was performed with immunoSEQ multiplex PCR; in TCRdb, only in-frame clones are kept and a portion is missing. This sample has 150,000 to 200,000 clones, with 79% found just once. Sample: PBMCs. These receptors all come from a woman aged 25 to 39 in good health and CMV-seropositive. Both conserved end residues are part of each CDR3. Each record gives: clone size, J gene, V gene, CDR3 protein. Clone size is not always given. Where it is, it says once, few, many or a class for expanded clones.

>NA|TRBJ1-5|TRBV2
CASSDRGRSNQPQHF
>NA|TRBJ1-4|TRBV5-6
CASSLGQGYNEKLFF
>NA|TRBJ1-2|TRBV6-1
CASNRDRTNYGYTF
>NA|TRBJ2-5|TRBV11-3
CASSPGTEIQETQYF
>NA|TRBJ2-1|TRBV4-3
CASSQEFYGRSNEQFF
>few|TRBJ1-2|TRBV11-3
CASSLRTGGGYTF
>NA|TRBJ1-4|TRBV4-3
CASSRNRGVTNEKLFF
>NA|TRBJ1-4|TRBV6-5
CASKKGQPNEKLFF
>NA|TRBJ2-1|TRBV5-6
CASSLDGGGTYNEQFF
>NA|TRBJ2-7|TRBV12-2
CARGGLGDEQYF
>NA|TRBJ1-2|TRBV5-4
CASSLANRGNYGYTF
>NA|TRBJ2-7|TRBV7-9
CASSPRLALSTKQYF
>NA|TRBJ1-5|TRBV6-1
CASSETYGVSLYQPQHF
>NA|TRBJ2-5|TRBV11-3
CASSASVATLRETQYF
>NA|TRBJ2-7|TRBV20-1
CSAPKANEQYF
>few|TRBJ2-5|TRBV5-1
CASSFSPGGETQYF
>once|TRBJ1-5|TRBV11-3
CASSLRGGDQPQHF